The rows below give T cell receptor beta chains drawn from one sample of a study of T cells in Graves' hyperthyroidism and ophthalmopathy. In TCRdb, the multiplex PCR reads were re-called with MiXCR into one record per CDR3 protein. The table shows about 640,000 distinct CDR3 sequences, with around 21% occurring only once. Sequenced input: blood. These receptors were taken from a man aged 25 to 40 with Graves' ophthalmopathy. Both conserved end residues are part of each CDR3. The order of the fields is clone size, CDR3 length, D gene, J gene, V gene, CDR3 DNA, CDR3 protein. The D gene is left open where the match is weak. Clone size, where shown, is once, few, many, or a class for clones that have expanded.

clone_size: few
cdr3_length: 15
d_call: TRBD2
j_call: TRBJ2-7
v_call: TRBV11-2
cdr3_nt: TGTGCCAGCAGCTACAGGACTAGCGGGCTGTACGAGCAGTACTTC
cdr3_aa: CASSYRTSGLYEQYF

clone_size: NA
cdr3_length: 16
d_call: NA
j_call: TRBJ1-5
v_call: TRBV2
cdr3_nt: TGTGCCAGCAGTCCGTCCGTTGACAGCTTCAATCAGCCCCAGCATTTT
cdr3_aa: CASSPSVDSFNQPQHF

clone_size: NA
cdr3_length: 15
d_call: TRBD2
j_call: TRBJ2-1
v_call: TRBV20-1
cdr3_nt: TGCAGTGCTAGCGCCCTAGCGGGAGTAAGGAATGAGCAGTTCTTC
cdr3_aa: CSASALAGVRNEQFF

clone_size: few
cdr3_length: 13
d_call: NA
j_call: TRBJ2-1
v_call: TRBV12-3/TRBV12-4
cdr3_nt: TGTGCCAGCAGTTTTAGCGGCGGGTATGAGCAGTTCTTC
cdr3_aa: CASSFSGGYEQFF

clone_size: few
cdr3_length: 17
d_call: TRBD1
j_call: TRBJ2-2
v_call: TRBV11-3
cdr3_nt: TGTGCCAGCAGCTTAGATTTCGGACAGGGAAACACCGGGGAGCTGTTTTTT
cdr3_aa: CASSLDFGQGNTGELFF

clone_size: NA
cdr3_length: 15
d_call: TRBD1
j_call: TRBJ1-1
v_call: TRBV27
cdr3_nt: TGTGCCAGCAGGGACAGCGCACAGGGGGCTACTGAAGCTTTCTTT
cdr3_aa: CASRDSAQGATEAFF

clone_size: few
cdr3_length: 11
d_call: NA
j_call: TRBJ1-4
v_call: TRBV11-2
cdr3_nt: TGTGCCAGCGGAGGGGATGAAAAACTGTTTTTT
cdr3_aa: CASGGDEKLFF

clone_size: many
cdr3_length: 14
d_call: NA
j_call: TRBJ2-1
v_call: TRBV28
cdr3_nt: TGTGCCAGCCGCTCGGGCGGGGTCCACAATGAGCAGTTCTTC
cdr3_aa: CASRSGGVHNEQFF

clone_size: few
cdr3_length: 16
d_call: NA
j_call: TRBJ2-1
v_call: TRBV5-8
cdr3_nt: TGTGCCAGCAGCTTGAAGGTCGGCAGGGTGGGCAATGAGCAGTTCTTC
cdr3_aa: CASSLKVGRVGNEQFF

clone_size: few
cdr3_length: 15
d_call: NA
j_call: TRBJ2-3
v_call: TRBV20-1
cdr3_nt: TGCAGTGCTAGAGGGACCAGAGGGATAACAGATACGCAGTATTTT
cdr3_aa: CSARGTRGITDTQYF

clone_size: few
cdr3_length: 16
d_call: TRBD2
j_call: TRBJ2-3
v_call: TRBV28
cdr3_nt: TGTGCCAGCGGTTTCGGTAGCGGGAGGTGGACAGATACGCAGTATTTT
cdr3_aa: CASGFGSGRWTDTQYF

clone_size: many
cdr3_length: 17
d_call: TRBD2
j_call: TRBJ2-7
v_call: TRBV28
cdr3_nt: TGTGCCAGCAGTTCGCAGCTCCTAGCGGGAGCTGGCTACGAGCAGTACTTC
cdr3_aa: CASSSQLLAGAGYEQYF

clone_size: many
cdr3_length: 16
d_call: TRBD1
j_call: TRBJ2-7
v_call: TRBV28
cdr3_nt: TGTGCCAGCAGTAGCCGGGACAGGGATAGCTCCTACGAGCAGTACTTC
cdr3_aa: CASSSRDRDSSYEQYF

clone_size: NA
cdr3_length: 14
d_call: NA
j_call: TRBJ2-1
v_call: TRBV14
cdr3_nt: TGTGCCAGCAGCCAAGATCAAATACGCAATGAGCAGTTCTTC
cdr3_aa: CASSQDQIRNEQFF

clone_size: NA
cdr3_length: 14
d_call: NA
j_call: TRBJ2-7
v_call: TRBV10-3
cdr3_nt: TGTGCCATCAGTGAGTCGTGGGATCGATACGAGCAGTACTTC
cdr3_aa: CAISESWDRYEQYF

clone_size: few
cdr3_length: 16
d_call: NA
j_call: TRBJ1-3
v_call: TRBV6-2/TRBV6-3
cdr3_nt: TGTGCCAGCAATCATCTCAACGCGGGCTCTGGAAACACCATATATTTT
cdr3_aa: CASNHLNAGSGNTIYF

clone_size: many
cdr3_length: 16
d_call: NA
j_call: TRBJ2-7
v_call: TRBV5-1
cdr3_nt: TGCGCCAGCAGCTTAACCGTTGGGAGCGGAGGGTACGAGCAGTACTTC
cdr3_aa: CASSLTVGSGGYEQYF

clone_size: NA
cdr3_length: 17
d_call: TRBD1
j_call: TRBJ1-1
v_call: TRBV6-5
cdr3_nt: TGTGCCAGCAGTTACTCGGTGCAGGGGGCGAGTTTGGCTGAAGCTTTCTTT
cdr3_aa: CASSYSVQGASLAEAFF

clone_size: NA
cdr3_length: 15
d_call: TRBD2
j_call: TRBJ2-1
v_call: TRBV7-9
cdr3_nt: TGTGCCAGCAGCCACCTAGCGGGGGGTTACAATGAGCAGTTCTTC
cdr3_aa: CASSHLAGGYNEQFF

clone_size: NA
cdr3_length: 22
d_call: TRBD2
j_call: TRBJ2-3
v_call: TRBV20-1
cdr3_nt: TGCAGTGCTAGGAGCAGTAACCGCAACAGGGTGCCTAGCGGGACTAGCACAGATACGCAGTATTTT
cdr3_aa: CSARSSNRNRVPSGTSTDTQYF

clone_size: few
cdr3_length: 15
d_call: TRBD1
j_call: TRBJ2-3
v_call: TRBV4-1
cdr3_nt: TGCGCCAGCAGTCACAGGGGCATGTCCGCAGATACGCAGTATTTT
cdr3_aa: CASSHRGMSADTQYF

clone_size: many
cdr3_length: 15
d_call: NA
j_call: TRBJ2-5
v_call: TRBV2
cdr3_nt: TGTGCCAGCAGATGGAATCGCGCCTCCCAAGAGACCCAGTACTTC
cdr3_aa: CASRWNRASQETQYF

clone_size: NA
cdr3_length: 12
d_call: NA
j_call: TRBJ2-5
v_call: TRBV28
cdr3_nt: TGTGCCAGCAGTTCCCTCCGGGCAGGGAGAAACTTC
cdr3_aa: CASSSLRAGRNF

clone_size: few
cdr3_length: 14
d_call: NA
j_call: TRBJ1-1
v_call: TRBV15
cdr3_nt: TGTGCCACCAGCAGAGCTGCGATTGGGACTGAAGCTTTCTTT
cdr3_aa: CATSRAAIGTEAFF

clone_size: few
cdr3_length: 11
d_call: NA
j_call: TRBJ1-4
v_call: TRBV3-1
cdr3_nt: TGTGCCAGCATCCTACATGAAAAACTGTTTTTT
cdr3_aa: CASILHEKLFF

clone_size: few
cdr3_length: 17
d_call: NA
j_call: TRBJ2-1
v_call: TRBV5-1
cdr3_nt: TGCGCCAGCAGCTTGGATTCTCTGGCTGGATCCTACAATGAGCAGTTCTTC
cdr3_aa: CASSLDSLAGSYNEQFF

clone_size: once
cdr3_length: 15
d_call: NA
j_call: TRBJ2-3
v_call: TRBV2
cdr3_nt: TGTGCCAGCACCCTCAGGGGTGGGGGCACAGATACGCAGTATTTT
cdr3_aa: CASTLRGGGTDTQYF

clone_size: NA
cdr3_length: 15
d_call: NA
j_call: TRBJ2-7
v_call: TRBV25-1
cdr3_nt: TGTGCCAGCAGGAGCCATACGGGTGCATCATACGAGCAGTACTTC
cdr3_aa: CASRSHTGASYEQYF

clone_size: many
cdr3_length: 14
d_call: NA
j_call: TRBJ2-7
v_call: TRBV7-2
cdr3_nt: TGTGCCAGCAGCGGCAGGGTCGGAGGCTACGAGCAGTACTTC
cdr3_aa: CASSGRVGGYEQYF

clone_size: few
cdr3_length: 12
d_call: NA
j_call: TRBJ2-5
v_call: TRBV7-9
cdr3_nt: TGTGCCAGCAGTCGGGACATTGAGACCCAGTACTTC
cdr3_aa: CASSRDIETQYF

clone_size: NA
cdr3_length: 15
d_call: TRBD2
j_call: TRBJ2-7
v_call: TRBV6-2/TRBV6-3
cdr3_nt: TGCGCCAGCAGTTACGGGGACTACCGCAACTACGAGCAGTACTTC
cdr3_aa: CASSYGDYRNYEQYF

clone_size: few
cdr3_length: 16
d_call: NA
j_call: TRBJ2-7
v_call: TRBV5-1
cdr3_nt: TGCGCCAGCAGCTTGGAAGGTGAAGGGTGGACCTACGAGCAGTACTTC
cdr3_aa: CASSLEGEGWTYEQYF

clone_size: NA
cdr3_length: 12
d_call: NA
j_call: TRBJ1-2
v_call: TRBV6-5
cdr3_nt: TGTGCCAGCAGTTACAGGCAGGGTGGCTACACCTTC
cdr3_aa: CASSYRQGGYTF

clone_size: many
cdr3_length: 16
d_call: NA
j_call: TRBJ1-1
v_call: TRBV6-5
cdr3_nt: TGTGCCAGCAGTTACTCGTCGCAGGGGCGGCGGACTGAAGCTTTCTTT
cdr3_aa: CASSYSSQGRRTEAFF

clone_size: NA
cdr3_length: 16
d_call: TRBD2
j_call: TRBJ2-3
v_call: TRBV6-2/TRBV6-3
cdr3_nt: TGTGCCAGCAGTAAAACAGCGGGAGTCGGCACAGATACGCAGTATTTT
cdr3_aa: CASSKTAGVGTDTQYF

clone_size: NA
cdr3_length: 15
d_call: NA
j_call: TRBJ2-6
v_call: TRBV19
cdr3_nt: TGTGCCAGTAGTATTAATGGGGCCGGGGCCAACGTCCTGACTTTC
cdr3_aa: CASSINGAGANVLTF

clone_size: many
cdr3_length: 16
d_call: TRBD2
j_call: TRBJ2-1
v_call: TRBV5-1
cdr3_nt: TGCGCCAGCAGCTCTCAACTAGCGGGAGGACACAATGAGCAGTTCTTC
cdr3_aa: CASSSQLAGGHNEQFF

clone_size: many
cdr3_length: 15
d_call: TRBD1
j_call: TRBJ1-1
v_call: TRBV9
cdr3_nt: TGCGCCAGCAGCCCTAGACAGGGAGTGAACACTGAAGCTTTCTTT
cdr3_aa: CASSPRQGVNTEAFF

clone_size: NA
cdr3_length: 13
d_call: NA
j_call: TRBJ2-7
v_call: TRBV12-5
cdr3_nt: TGTGCTAGTGGTTTGGACCTCAACTACGAGCAGTACTTC
cdr3_aa: CASGLDLNYEQYF

clone_size: NA
cdr3_length: 15
d_call: NA
j_call: TRBJ1-3
v_call: TRBV20-1
cdr3_nt: TGCAGTGCTAGGCCGGCCAGGAGCTCTGGAAACACCATATATTTT
cdr3_aa: CSARPARSSGNTIYF

clone_size: few
cdr3_length: 14
d_call: TRBD2
j_call: TRBJ2-4
v_call: TRBV10-3
cdr3_nt: TGTGCCATAACTAGCGACCTGGAGTTTGACATTCAGTACTTC
cdr3_aa: CAITSDLEFDIQYF

clone_size: many
cdr3_length: 14
d_call: TRBD2
j_call: TRBJ2-7
v_call: TRBV10-3
cdr3_nt: TGTGCCATCAGTGAAGGGACTAGCGGCCACGAGCAGTACTTC
cdr3_aa: CAISEGTSGHEQYF

clone_size: NA
cdr3_length: 16
d_call: NA
j_call: TRBJ2-1
v_call: TRBV4-2
cdr3_nt: TGTGCCAGCAGCCAAGATCGTAGCGAACCTTACAATGAGCAGTTCTTC
cdr3_aa: CASSQDRSEPYNEQFF

clone_size: few
cdr3_length: 13
d_call: NA
j_call: TRBJ1-2
v_call: TRBV6-1
cdr3_nt: TGTGCCAGCAGTTCCGACGCTGCCTATGGCTACACCTTC
cdr3_aa: CASSSDAAYGYTF

clone_size: NA
cdr3_length: 16
d_call: NA
j_call: TRBJ2-1
v_call: TRBV3-1
cdr3_nt: TGTGCCAGCAGCCCCCTCGGGGAGAGCTCCTACAATGAGCAGTTCTTC
cdr3_aa: CASSPLGESSYNEQFF

clone_size: many
cdr3_length: 17
d_call: NA
j_call: TRBJ1-2
v_call: TRBV7-9
cdr3_nt: TGTGCCAGCAGCCTTATAGGTAAAGGGGCGGCGAACGATGGCTACACCTTC
cdr3_aa: CASSLIGKGAANDGYTF

clone_size: many
cdr3_length: 15
d_call: TRBD1
j_call: TRBJ1-1
v_call: TRBV10-3
cdr3_nt: TGTGCCATCACCCAGGACAGGAATCGGAACACTGAAGCTTTCTTT
cdr3_aa: CAITQDRNRNTEAFF

clone_size: few
cdr3_length: 16
d_call: NA
j_call: TRBJ1-3
v_call: TRBV4-1
cdr3_nt: TGCGCCAGCAGCCAAGCGGGAGGGAGATCTGGAAACACCATATATTTT
cdr3_aa: CASSQAGGRSGNTIYF

clone_size: NA
cdr3_length: 14
d_call: TRBD1
j_call: TRBJ2-7
v_call: TRBV28
cdr3_nt: TGTGCCAGCAGTTTCCCAGGCAGGGGGCCCGAGCAGTACTTC
cdr3_aa: CASSFPGRGPEQYF

clone_size: NA
cdr3_length: 17
d_call: TRBD1
j_call: TRBJ1-5
v_call: TRBV4-1
cdr3_nt: TGCGCCAGCAGCCCCGGTCCCAAGACAGGGAGAAATCAGCCCCAGCATTTT
cdr3_aa: CASSPGPKTGRNQPQHF

clone_size: few
cdr3_length: 15
d_call: NA
j_call: TRBJ1-5
v_call: TRBV2
cdr3_nt: TGTGCCAGCAGTGAAGGGACACATAGCAATCGGCCCCAGCATTTT
cdr3_aa: CASSEGTHSNRPQHF

clone_size: few
cdr3_length: 14
d_call: TRBD2
j_call: TRBJ2-1
v_call: TRBV7-9
cdr3_nt: TGTGCCAGCAGCTTAATGCGGGAGAACAATGAGCAGTTCTTC
cdr3_aa: CASSLMRENNEQFF

clone_size: many
cdr3_length: 17
d_call: NA
j_call: TRBJ2-3
v_call: TRBV5-1
cdr3_nt: TGCGCCAGCAGCTCCGGGCACCTTGGGGGACCAACAGATACGCAGTATTTT
cdr3_aa: CASSSGHLGGPTDTQYF

clone_size: few
cdr3_length: 14
d_call: TRBD1
j_call: TRBJ1-1
v_call: TRBV15
cdr3_nt: TGTGCCACCAGCATAGACAGGGTGAACACTGAAGCTTTCTTT
cdr3_aa: CATSIDRVNTEAFF

clone_size: few
cdr3_length: 17
d_call: TRBD2
j_call: TRBJ2-2
v_call: TRBV9
cdr3_nt: TGTGCCAGCAGCGTTTTGGCGGGAGAGGCGAACACCGGGGAGCTGTTTTTT
cdr3_aa: CASSVLAGEANTGELFF

clone_size: many
cdr3_length: 14
d_call: NA
j_call: TRBJ1-1
v_call: TRBV30
cdr3_nt: TGTGCCTGGAGTACGGACCGGGCATACACTGAAGCTTTCTTT
cdr3_aa: CAWSTDRAYTEAFF

clone_size: NA
cdr3_length: 13
d_call: NA
j_call: TRBJ2-2
v_call: TRBV10-3
cdr3_nt: TGTGCCATCTGGGGGGGCAGGACCGGGGAGCTGTTTTTT
cdr3_aa: CAIWGGRTGELFF